This T cell receptor (beta chain) was identified in a study of T cell responses to AZD1222 COVID-19 vaccine (dated by TCRdb to about 2021). About the study as a whole: AZD1222 recipients with second doses at about 4 weeks or about 12 weeks were pooled, because spike-specific TCR depth and breadth did not differ between schedules. A total of 233 trial participants underwent TCR sequencing, of whom about 200 had received two doses of AZD1222 and 26 had received two doses of the MenACWY control vaccine. Trial participants were enrolled by age into 18-55, 56-69 and 70-plus year subgroups, with about 150, 28 and 57 TCR-sequenced participants respectively.

What this sample's time point label stands for: baseline before first vaccination. Vaccinee samples were obtained from the UK trials COV001 and COV002, which included a single-blind randomized controlled phase 2/3 trial of AZD1222 (ChAdOx1 nCoV-19) in healthy adults. Trial participant PBMC samples were collected at day 0 and day 28 after the second dose for TCRbeta chain sequencing. The paper's findings and limits, for the study overall: The 56-69-year group was small, and its depth increase did not reach significance, likely because of low power. Reportedly, almost half of the unique spike-specific TCRs recognized epitopes lying outside the regions that are mutated in the B.1.351 and B.1.1.7 variants. After two AZD1222 doses, spike-specific TCR breadth and depth were significantly higher than at day 0 and than in MenACWY recipients. Because no day 14 peak-response samples were available, the repertoires could be characterized only after the peak T cell response. The vaccine-associated CD4 TCRs covered the entire spike protein, and the dominant responses fell in regions 160-218 and 743-854. Most participants were white British and females outnumbered males, and the authors suggested that clonal diversity may have been underestimated. Conclusions about previously exposed vaccinees are limited because only five to seven AZD1222 recipients were SARS-CoV-2 seropositive at baseline.

The CDR3 regions of human TCRbeta chains were analyzed by immunosequencing. On the authors' methods: Repertoire TCRs were checked for matches against a reference library of SARS-CoV-2-specific TCRs that had been generated using the MIRA antigen-specificity platform. Breadth was defined as the fraction of unique TCRs that were SARS-CoV-2-associated, and depth was defined as the fraction of total T cells that were SARS-CoV-2-associated. Each spike-specific TCR was assigned to its reactive spike region and to a CD4 or CD8 class using the MIRA data. Log10-transformed breadth and depth values were compared by one-way ANOVA with Sidak's multiple comparisons tests. TCRdb took over this immuneACCESS table, retaining in-frame rearrangements with V and J assigned. Such tables are incomplete; in checked studies, under half of the missing clones stem from an unresolved V gene, and the remainder is unexplained. Clonal size and the V and J genes are those of that table, whereas D and trimming came from the DNA. This sample has about 160,000 clones in its table, and 88% of those were observed once. The ten largest clones add up to roughly 5% of the sample.

CDR1 SGHTA and CDR2 FQGTGA are derived from the germline V gene. The junction shows trimming of 1 base on V and 4 bases on J, and the gene matches do not reach 9 bases of it. From its cysteine to its phenylalanine, the CDR3 spans 17 amino acids. Just the 51-base CDR3 DNA is kept, in frame starting at base 1. This clone was observed a few times. Its antigen target is currently unknown. No per-base quality is available; no much larger clone lies one base away. The clonotype comes from an adult in good health. Source: peripheral blood, taken on day 0 of AZD1222 vaccination. The V gene is TRBV7-3 and the J gene is TRBJ2-1, with 8 junctional bases fitting TRBD2. At the DNA level, the sequence is TGTGCCAGCAGCTTAAGGCCCCGTGGCGGGGGGTACAATGAGCAGTTCTTC. Translated, this is CASSLRPRGGGYNEQFF.